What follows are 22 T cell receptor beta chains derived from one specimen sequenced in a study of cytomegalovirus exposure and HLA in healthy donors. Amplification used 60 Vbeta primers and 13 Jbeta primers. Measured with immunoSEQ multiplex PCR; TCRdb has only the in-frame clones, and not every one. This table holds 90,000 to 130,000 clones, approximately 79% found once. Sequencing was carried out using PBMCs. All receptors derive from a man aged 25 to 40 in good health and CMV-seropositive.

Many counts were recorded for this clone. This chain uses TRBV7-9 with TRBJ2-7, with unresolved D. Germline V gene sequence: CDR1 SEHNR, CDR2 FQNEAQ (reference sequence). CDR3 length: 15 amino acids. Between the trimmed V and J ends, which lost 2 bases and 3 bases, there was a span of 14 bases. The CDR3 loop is CASSLSTGQFYEQYF. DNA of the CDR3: TGTGCCAGCAGCTTAAGTACGGGTCAGTTCTACGAGCAGTACTTC.

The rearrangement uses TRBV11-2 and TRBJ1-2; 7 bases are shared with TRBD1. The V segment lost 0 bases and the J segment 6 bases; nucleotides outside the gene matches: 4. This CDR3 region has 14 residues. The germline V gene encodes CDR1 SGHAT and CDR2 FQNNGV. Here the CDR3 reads CASSLETGHDGYTF. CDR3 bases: TGTGCCAGCAGCTTAGAGACAGGGCATGATGGCTACACCTTC.

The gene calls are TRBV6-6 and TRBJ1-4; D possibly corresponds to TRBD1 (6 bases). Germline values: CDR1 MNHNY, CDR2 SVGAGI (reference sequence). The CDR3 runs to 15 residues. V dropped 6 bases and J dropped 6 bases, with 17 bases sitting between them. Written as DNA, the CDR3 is TGTGCCAGCAGCCCACGGGACAATGGAGATGAAAAACTGTTTTTT. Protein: CASSPRDNGDEKLFF.

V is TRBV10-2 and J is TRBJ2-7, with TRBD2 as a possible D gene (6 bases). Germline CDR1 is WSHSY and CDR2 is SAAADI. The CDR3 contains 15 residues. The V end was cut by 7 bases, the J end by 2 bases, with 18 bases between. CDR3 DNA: TGCGCCAGCATACGGGACTCCAAGGGGCCCTACGAGCAGTACTTC. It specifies CASIRDSKGPYEQYF.

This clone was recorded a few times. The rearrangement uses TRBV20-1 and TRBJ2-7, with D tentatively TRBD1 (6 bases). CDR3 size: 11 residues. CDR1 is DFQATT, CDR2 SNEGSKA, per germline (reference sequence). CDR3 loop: CSAYRGNEQYF. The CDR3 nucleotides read TGCAGCGCCTATAGGGGGAACGAGCAGTACTTC.

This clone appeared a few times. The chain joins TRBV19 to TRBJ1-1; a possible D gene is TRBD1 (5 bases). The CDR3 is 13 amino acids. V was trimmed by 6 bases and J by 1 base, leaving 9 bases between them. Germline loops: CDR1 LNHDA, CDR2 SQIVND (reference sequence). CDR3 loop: CASSRQKNTEAFF. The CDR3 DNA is TGTGCCAGTAGCAGACAGAAGAACACTGAAGCTTTCTTT.

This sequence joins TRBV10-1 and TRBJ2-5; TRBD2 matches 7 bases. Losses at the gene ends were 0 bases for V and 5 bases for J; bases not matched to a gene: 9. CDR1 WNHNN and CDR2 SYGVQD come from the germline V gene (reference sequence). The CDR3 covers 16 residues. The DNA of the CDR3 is TGCGCCAGCAGTGAGTCTCGGGCGGGGGATGAGGAGACCCAGTACTTC. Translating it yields CASSESRAGDEETQYF.

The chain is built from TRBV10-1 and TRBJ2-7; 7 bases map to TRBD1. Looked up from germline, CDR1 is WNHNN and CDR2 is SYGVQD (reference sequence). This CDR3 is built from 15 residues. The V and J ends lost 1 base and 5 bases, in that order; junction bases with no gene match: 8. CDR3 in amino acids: CASSEFNRGHHEQYF. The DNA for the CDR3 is TGCGCCAGCAGTGAGTTCAACAGGGGCCACCACGAGCAGTACTTC.

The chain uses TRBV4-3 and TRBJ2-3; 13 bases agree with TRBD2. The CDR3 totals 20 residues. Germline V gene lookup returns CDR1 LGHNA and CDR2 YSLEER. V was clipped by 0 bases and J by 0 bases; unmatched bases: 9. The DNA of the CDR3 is TGCGCCAGCAGCCAAGATGAGGGACTAGCGGGGCTACCTAGCACAGATACGCAGTATTTT. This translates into CASSQDEGLAGLPSTDTQYF.

The CDR3 spells CASSLSDRAEQYF. As DNA, the CDR3 is TGTGCCAGCAGCTTATCCGACAGGGCCGAGCAGTACTTC. The chain combines TRBV7-9 with TRBJ2-7, with 7 bases that match TRBD1. Germline V CDR1 and CDR2: SEHNR, FQNEAQ (reference sequence). J gave up 6 bases and V 2 bases, and 4 bases lay outside the gene matches. This CDR3 is built from 13 residues.

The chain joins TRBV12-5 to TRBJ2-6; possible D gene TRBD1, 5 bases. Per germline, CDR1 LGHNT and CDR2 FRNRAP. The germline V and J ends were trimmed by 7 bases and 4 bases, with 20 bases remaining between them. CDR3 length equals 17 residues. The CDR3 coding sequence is TGTGCTAGTGCTCAGGGTAACCCGAATTCCGGGGCCAACGTCCTGACTTTC. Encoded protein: CASAQGNPNSGANVLTF. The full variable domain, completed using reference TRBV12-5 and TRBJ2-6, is DARVTQTPRHKVTEMGQEVTMRCQPILGHNTVFWYRQTMMQGLELLAYFRNRAPLDDSGMPKDRFSAEMPDATLATLKIQPSEPRDSAVYFCASAQGNPNSGANVLTFGAGSRLTVL.

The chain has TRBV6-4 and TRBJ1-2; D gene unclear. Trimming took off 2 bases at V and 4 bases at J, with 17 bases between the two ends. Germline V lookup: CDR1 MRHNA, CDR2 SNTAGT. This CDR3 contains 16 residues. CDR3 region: CASSDPRPGLAYGYTF. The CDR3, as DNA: TGTGCCAGCAGTGACCCTCGACCCGGGTTGGCCTATGGCTACACCTTC.

CDR3 sequence reads: CASSSGIDEQFF. In DNA, the CDR3 is TGCGCCAGCAGCTCCGGTATCGATGAGCAGTTCTTC. V usage is TRBV5-1 and J usage is TRBJ2-1; no reliable D call. V lost 3 bases and J lost 8, with 9 bases in between. CDR1 SGHRS and CDR2 YFSETQ come from the germline V gene. CDR3 length: 12 amino acids.

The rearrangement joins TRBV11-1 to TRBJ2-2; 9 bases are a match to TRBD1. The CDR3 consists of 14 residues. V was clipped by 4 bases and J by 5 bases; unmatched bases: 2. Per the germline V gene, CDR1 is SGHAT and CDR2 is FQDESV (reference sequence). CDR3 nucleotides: TGTGCCAGCAGCTACGGACAGGGGACCGGGGAGCTGTTTTTT. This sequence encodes CASSYGQGTGELFF.

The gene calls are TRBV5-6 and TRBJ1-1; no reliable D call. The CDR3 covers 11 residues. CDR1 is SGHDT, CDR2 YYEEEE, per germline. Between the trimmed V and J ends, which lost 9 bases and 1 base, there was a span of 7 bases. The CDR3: CATRQNTEAFF. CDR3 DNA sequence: TGTGCCACCAGACAGAACACTGAAGCTTTCTTT. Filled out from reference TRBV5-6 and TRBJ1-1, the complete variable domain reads DAGVTQSPTHLIKTRGQQVTLRCSPKSGHDTVSWYQQALGQGPQFIFQYYEEEERQRGNFPDRFSGHQFPNYSSELNVNALLLGDSALYLCATRQNTEAFFGQGTRLTVV.

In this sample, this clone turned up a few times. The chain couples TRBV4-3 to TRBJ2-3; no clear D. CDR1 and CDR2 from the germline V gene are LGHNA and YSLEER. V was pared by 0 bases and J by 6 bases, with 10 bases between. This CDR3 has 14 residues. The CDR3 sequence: CASSQDWPRDTQYF. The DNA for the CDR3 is TGCGCCAGCAGCCAAGATTGGCCCAGGGATACGCAGTATTTT.

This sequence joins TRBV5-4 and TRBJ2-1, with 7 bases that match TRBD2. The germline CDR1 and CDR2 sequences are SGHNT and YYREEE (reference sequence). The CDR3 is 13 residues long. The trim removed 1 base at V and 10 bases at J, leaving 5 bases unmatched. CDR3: CASSLFGGVEQFF. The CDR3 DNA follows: TGTGCCAGCAGCTTGTTTGGGGGGGTGGAGCAGTTCTTC.

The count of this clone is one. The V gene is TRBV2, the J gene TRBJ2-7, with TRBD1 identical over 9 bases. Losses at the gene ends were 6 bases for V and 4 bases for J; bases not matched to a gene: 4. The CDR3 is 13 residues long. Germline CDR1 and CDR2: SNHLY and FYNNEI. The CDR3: CASSGTGWYEQYF. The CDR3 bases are TGTGCCAGCAGCGGGACAGGGTGGTACGAGCAGTACTTC.

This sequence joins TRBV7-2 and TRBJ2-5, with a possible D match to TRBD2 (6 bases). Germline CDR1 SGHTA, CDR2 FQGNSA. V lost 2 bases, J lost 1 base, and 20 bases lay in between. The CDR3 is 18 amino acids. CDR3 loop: CASSLFGAAGTLQETQYF. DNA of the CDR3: TGTGCCAGCAGCTTATTTGGGGCCGCCGGGACTCTCCAAGAGACCCAGTACTTC.

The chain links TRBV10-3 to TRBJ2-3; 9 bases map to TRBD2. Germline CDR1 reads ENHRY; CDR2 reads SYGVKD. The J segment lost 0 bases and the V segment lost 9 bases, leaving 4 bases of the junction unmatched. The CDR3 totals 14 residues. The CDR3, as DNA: TGTGCCATTAGTAGCGGGGGTAGCACAGATACGCAGTATTTT. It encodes CAISSGGSTDTQYF.

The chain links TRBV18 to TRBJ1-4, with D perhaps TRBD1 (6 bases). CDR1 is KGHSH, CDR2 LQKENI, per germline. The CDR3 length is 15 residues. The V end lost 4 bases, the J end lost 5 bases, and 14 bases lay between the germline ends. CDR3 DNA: TGTGCCAGCTCACTATCCGGGACAAAGAATGAAAAACTGTTTTTT. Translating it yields CASSLSGTKNEKLFF.

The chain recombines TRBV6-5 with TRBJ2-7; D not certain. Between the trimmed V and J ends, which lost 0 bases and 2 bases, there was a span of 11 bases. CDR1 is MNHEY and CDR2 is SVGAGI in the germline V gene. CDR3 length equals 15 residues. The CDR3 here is CASSYSKEPTYEQYF. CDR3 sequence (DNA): TGTGCCAGCAGTTACTCGAAGGAGCCCACCTACGAGCAGTACTTC.